A selection of T cell receptor beta chains follows, all from one sample in a study of blood T cell repertoires in COVID-19. Data came from immunoSEQ multiplex PCR; TCRdb stores just in-frame clones and leaves some out. The table has some 120,000 clones, around 87% seen once. What was sequenced was peripheral blood. The receptors were gathered from a woman aged 55-69 years with acute or convalescent COVID-19. The CDR3 runs from the conserved cysteine through the conserved F or W. D genes are given only for firm matches. Some rows have no size entry. The others give once, few or many, or a class for an expanded clone.

v_gene: TRBV28
j_gene: TRBJ1-5
abundance: NA
d_gene: NA
CDR3aa: CASSLGGFHSNQPQHF
CDR3nt: TGTGCCAGCAGTTTAGGCGGGTTCCATAGCAATCAGCCCCAGCATTTT

v_gene: TRBV5-1
j_gene: TRBJ2-5
abundance: NA
d_gene: TRBD2
CDR3aa: CASSSVGDYETQYF
CDR3nt: TGCGCCAGCAGCTCCGTGGGGGACTACGAGACCCAGTACTTC

v_gene: TRBV19
j_gene: TRBJ2-1
abundance: NA
d_gene: NA
CDR3aa: CASTMIGGSNEQFF
CDR3nt: TGTGCCAGTACAATGATTGGAGGCTCCAATGAGCAGTTCTTC

v_gene: TRBV6-5
j_gene: TRBJ2-7
abundance: NA
d_gene: TRBD1
CDR3aa: CASSPGTGISYEQYF
CDR3nt: TGTGCCAGCAGCCCCGGGACAGGGATCAGCTACGAGCAGTACTTC

v_gene: TRBV19
j_gene: TRBJ2-1
abundance: few
d_gene: TRBD2
CDR3aa: CASSAAGGPGEQFF
CDR3nt: TGTGCCAGTAGCGCAGCGGGAGGGCCTGGTGAGCAGTTCTTC

v_gene: TRBV6-5
j_gene: TRBJ2-1
abundance: NA
d_gene: NA
CDR3aa: CASSYPGERGNEQFF
CDR3nt: TGTGCCAGCAGTTACCCGGGAGAACGGGGGAATGAGCAGTTCTTC

v_gene: TRBV29-1
j_gene: TRBJ1-2
abundance: few
d_gene: TRBD1
CDR3aa: CSVVETGRDFGYTF
CDR3nt: TGCAGCGTTGTAGAGACAGGGAGAGACTTCGGCTACACCTTC

v_gene: TRBV19
j_gene: TRBJ2-2
abundance: NA
d_gene: NA
CDR3aa: CASKGGSRNTGELFF
CDR3nt: TGTGCCAGTAAAGGGGGTAGCAGGAACACCGGGGAGCTGTTTTTT

v_gene: TRBV10-1
j_gene: TRBJ2-2
abundance: NA
d_gene: TRBD2
CDR3aa: CASSEVAGFTGELFF
CDR3nt: TGCGCCAGCAGTGAGGTAGCGGGGTTCACCGGGGAGCTGTTTTTT

v_gene: TRBV6-1
j_gene: TRBJ1-5
abundance: NA
d_gene: NA
CDR3aa: CASSEASRQPQHF
CDR3nt: TGTGCCAGCAGTGAAGCGTCGCGCCAGCCCCAGCATTTT

v_gene: TRBV5-1
j_gene: TRBJ2-1
abundance: few
d_gene: TRBD2
CDR3aa: CASSSTGLAGGSSSYNEQFF
CDR3nt: TGCGCCAGCAGCTCTACCGGACTAGCGGGAGGCTCCAGCTCCTACAATGAGCAGTTCTTC

v_gene: TRBV9
j_gene: TRBJ2-1
abundance: NA
d_gene: TRBD2
CDR3aa: CASSVGLAGYNEQFF
CDR3nt: TGTGCCAGCAGCGTAGGACTAGCCGGCTACAATGAGCAGTTCTTC

v_gene: TRBV7-7
j_gene: TRBJ2-3
abundance: NA
d_gene: NA
CDR3aa: CASSPVGGPADTQYF
CDR3nt: TGTGCTAGCAGCCCCGTGGGGGGGCCTGCGGATACGCAGTATTTT

v_gene: TRBV4-1
j_gene: TRBJ2-4
abundance: few
d_gene: TRBD2
CDR3aa: CASSQDRGGGLAKNIQYF
CDR3nt: TGCGCCAGCAGCCAAGATCGGGGCGGGGGGTTAGCCAAAAACATTCAGTACTTC

v_gene: TRBV5-6
j_gene: TRBJ1-1
abundance: NA
d_gene: TRBD1
CDR3aa: CASSVSGTGLWMPEAFF
CDR3nt: TGTGCCAGCAGCGTCTCCGGGACAGGGCTCTGGATGCCTGAAGCTTTCTTT

v_gene: TRBV27
j_gene: TRBJ2-1
abundance: NA
d_gene: TRBD2
CDR3aa: CASSDGVAGEYNEQFF
CDR3nt: TGTGCCAGCAGTGACGGGGTAGCGGGAGAGTACAATGAGCAGTTCTTC

v_gene: TRBV7-9
j_gene: TRBJ1-5
abundance: NA
d_gene: NA
CDR3aa: CASTQGTPGQPQHF
CDR3nt: TGTGCCAGCACCCAGGGAACGCCCGGACAGCCCCAGCATTTT

v_gene: TRBV19
j_gene: TRBJ2-1
abundance: NA
d_gene: NA
CDR3aa: CASSPGRRLPLFF
CDR3nt: TGTGCCAGTAGTCCCGGAAGGCGACTACCCCTCTTCTTC

v_gene: TRBV5-1
j_gene: TRBJ1-1
abundance: NA
d_gene: NA
CDR3aa: CASSLSPTANTEAFF
CDR3nt: TGCGCCAGCAGCTTGAGTCCAACAGCGAACACTGAAGCTTTCTTT

v_gene: TRBV5-1
j_gene: TRBJ2-4
abundance: NA
d_gene: TRBD2
CDR3aa: CASSPQRSDGGNIQYF
CDR3nt: TGCGCCAGCAGTCCTCAGAGAAGCGACGGGGGGAACATTCAGTACTTC

v_gene: TRBV9
j_gene: TRBJ1-2
abundance: NA
d_gene: NA
CDR3aa: CASSLLDSQSYGYTF
CDR3nt: TGTGCCAGCAGCCTTCTCGACAGCCAGTCCTATGGCTACACCTTC

v_gene: TRBV19
j_gene: TRBJ2-3
abundance: NA
d_gene: NA
CDR3aa: CASSMISGVTDTQYF
CDR3nt: TGTGCCAGTAGTATGATAAGCGGAGTCACAGATACGCAGTATTTT

v_gene: TRBV27
j_gene: TRBJ1-1
abundance: NA
d_gene: TRBD1
CDR3aa: CASSKAVKGQAERGAFF
CDR3nt: TGTGCCAGCAGTAAGGCGGTCAAAGGACAGGCCGAAAGGGGAGCTTTCTTT

v_gene: TRBV20-1
j_gene: TRBJ1-1
abundance: once
d_gene: TRBD1
CDR3aa: CSASSATGFTEAFF
CDR3nt: TGCAGTGCTAGTTCTGCGACAGGGTTCACTGAAGCTTTCTTT

v_gene: TRBV18
j_gene: TRBJ1-1
abundance: NA
d_gene: TRBD1
CDR3aa: CASSPRTGNTEAFF
CDR3nt: TGTGCCAGCTCACCCAGGACAGGGAACACTGAAGCTTTCTTT

v_gene: TRBV20-1
j_gene: TRBJ1-5
abundance: NA
d_gene: NA
CDR3aa: CSARDIDHQHF
CDR3nt: TGCAGTGCCCGCGACATTGATCACCAGCATTTT